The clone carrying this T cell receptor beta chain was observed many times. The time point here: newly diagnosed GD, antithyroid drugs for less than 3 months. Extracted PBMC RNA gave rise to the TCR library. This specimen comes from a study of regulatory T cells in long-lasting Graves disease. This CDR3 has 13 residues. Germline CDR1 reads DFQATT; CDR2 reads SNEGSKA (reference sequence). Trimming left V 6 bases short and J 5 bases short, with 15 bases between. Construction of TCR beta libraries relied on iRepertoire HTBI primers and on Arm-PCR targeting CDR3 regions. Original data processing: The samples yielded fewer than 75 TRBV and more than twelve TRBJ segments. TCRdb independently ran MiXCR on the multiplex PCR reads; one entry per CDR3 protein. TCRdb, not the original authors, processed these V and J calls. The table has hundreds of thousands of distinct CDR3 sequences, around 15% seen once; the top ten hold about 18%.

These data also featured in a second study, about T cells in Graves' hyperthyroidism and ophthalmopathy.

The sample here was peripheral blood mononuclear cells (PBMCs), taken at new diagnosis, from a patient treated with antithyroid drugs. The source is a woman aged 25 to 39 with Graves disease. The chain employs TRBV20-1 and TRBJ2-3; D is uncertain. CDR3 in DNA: TGCAGTGCCGACGGCCGCGGATTAGATACGCAGTATTTT. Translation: CSADGRGLDTQYF.